This T cell receptor (beta chain) originates from a study of T-cell memory formation after mild COVID-19. General study points: Clones from the second wave (peaking day 37) had unconfirmed SARS-CoV-2 specificity.

With regard to this clonotype: Its antigen is still unknown.

Trimming at V came to 5 bases and at J to 13 bases, leaving 10 bases not matched to a gene. The V gene's germline CDR1 is SGHVS and CDR2 FQNEAQ. The CDR3 contains 13 residues. TCRdb re-derived calls from the 5' RACE reads in MiXCR, one entry per CDR3 protein. The top ten clones hold around 13% of a sample with some 410,000 distinct CDR3 sequences, more than 20% of them seen once. Input material: PBMCs or a T cell subset sorted from them (not recorded which). The TCR was taken from an adult woman who had mild COVID-19 (a few samples of this study predate the infection). Cell type and time point are not known. This chain links TRBV7-8 with TRBJ2-1, with 8 nucleotides matching TRBD2. CDR3: CASSASGQLIQFF. CDR3 DNA: TGTGCCAGCAGCGCTAGCGGGCAGCTGATTCAGTTCTTC.